This T cell receptor beta chain was sequenced during a study of beta chain features in type 1 diabetes. Per germline, CDR1 MDHEN and CDR2 SYDVKM. Deletions cut 7 bases from V and 9 bases from J, with 15 bases between. This CDR3 contains 12 residues. This clone was observed a handful of times. The isolated RNA, all of it, was reverse transcribed, so expressed TCRB transcripts were what got sequenced. Assay: immunoSEQ multiplex PCR; the TCRdb copy retains only in-frame clones and omits some. The table shows a few hundred thousand clones, with around an eighth occurring only once. The V call is TRBV28, the J call TRBJ1-2, with no clear D. This receptor was taken from a young man in good health. Sequencing input: naive CD4+ T cells from blood. CDR3 amino acids: CASTTSAGSYTF. DNA for the CDR3: TGTGCCAGCACCACTTCGGCGGGAAGCTACACCTTC.